This paragraph reports one T cell receptor beta chain. Its specificity is not known. Sequencing was performed with immunoSEQ multiplex PCR; in TCRdb, only in-frame clones are kept and a portion is missing. The sample holds about 86,000 clones, almost 80% seen once. The sample originates from a study of T cell responses to AZD1222 COVID-19 vaccine. The germline V gene encodes CDR1 MNHNS and CDR2 SASEGT. The CDR3 runs to 13 residues. With V trimmed by 7 bases and J by 4 bases, 4 bases remained unmatched. Overall study findings and caveats: CD4 TCRs associated with vaccination spanned spike, dominating at 160-218 and 743-854. Donors were largely white British and mainly female; clonal diversity was possibly underestimated.

The chain has TRBV6-1 and TRBJ1-5, with 7 bases fitting TRBD1. The source material was peripheral blood, sampled on day 0 of AZD1222 vaccination. The sequence was obtained from an adult in good health. The CDR3 loop reads CASIPGQNQPQHF. CDR3 bases: TGTGCCAGCATTCCGGGACAGAATCAGCCCCAGCATTTT.